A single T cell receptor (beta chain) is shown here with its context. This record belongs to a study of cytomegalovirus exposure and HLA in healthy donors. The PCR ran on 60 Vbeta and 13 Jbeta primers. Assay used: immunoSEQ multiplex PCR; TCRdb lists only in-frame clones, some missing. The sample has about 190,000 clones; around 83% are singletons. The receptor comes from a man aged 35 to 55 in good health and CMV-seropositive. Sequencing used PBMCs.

CDR3 nucleotides: TGTGCCAGCAGCTTAATAGGGGGCCGCTCTGGAAACACCATATATTTT. It translates to CASSLIGGRSGNTIYF. The V gene is TRBV7-2, the J gene TRBJ1-3; 7 nucleotides match TRBD1. The germline CDR1 and CDR2 sequences are SGHTA and FQGNSA. The CDR3 length is 16 residues. With 2 bases clipped from V and 0 bases from J, the junction kept 4 bases outside the gene matches. Together with reference TRBV7-2 and TRBJ1-3, the CDR3 gives the full variable domain: GAGVSQSPSNKVTEKGKDVELRCDPISGHTALYWYRQSLGQGLEFLIYFQGNSAPDKSGLPSDRFSAERTGGSVSTLTIQRTQQEDSAVYLCASSLIGGRSGNTIYFGEGSWLTVV.